This TCR beta chain appears in the sequencing data of a study of shared clonotypes between healthy human individuals. CD8 cells regarded as naive lacked CD45RO, were positively chosen for CCR7, and omitted terminally differentiated effector memory CD45RA+ cells. Germline-derived CDR1 and CDR2 are SGHDT and YYEEEE. Trimming took 0 bases from V and 8 from J; bases not matched to a gene: 6. This CDR3 has 14 residues. DNA at around 190 ng, around 30,000 T cell genomes, went into sorted-subset replicate PCRs. The repertoire was sequenced with immunoSEQ multiplex PCR; TCRdb's copy has only in-frame clones and lacks some. The table lists around 650,000 clones, roughly 96% of them singletons.

Sequenced material: naive CD8+ T cells sorted from blood. V usage is TRBV5-6 and J usage is TRBJ2-3, with 7 bases identical to TRBD1. This clonotype originated in a woman aged 25 to 39 in good health. CDR3 coding DNA: TGTGCCAGCAGCTTGGAGGGGGCGAGGACTACGCAGTATTTT. It specifies CASSLEGARTTQYF.